The 5 T cell receptor beta chains below were found in one sample sequenced in a study of blood T cell repertoires in COVID-19. Only in-frame clones appear in the TCRdb table, and some are missing; sequencing was by immunoSEQ multiplex PCR. The sample holds over 250,000 clones, 88% seen once. Sequences were obtained from peripheral blood. These receptors were taken from a woman aged 35 to 49 who had recovered from COVID-19.

The V and J genes are TRBV7-2 and TRBJ2-1, with 9 positions matching TRBD2. This CDR3 comprises 15 residues. Per germline, CDR1 SGHTA and CDR2 FQGNSA. Losses at the gene ends were 3 bases for V and 9 bases for J; bases not matched to a gene: 9. CDR3 sequence reads: CASSLGREGLSEQFF. The CDR3 nucleotides are TGTGCCAGCAGCTTGGGGCGGGAGGGCCTGAGTGAGCAGTTCTTC.

V usage is TRBV3-1 (or the pseudogene TRBV3-2) and J usage is TRBJ1-3; D may be TRBD1 (5 bases). The CDR3 consists of 13 residues. V lost 4 bases, J lost 7 bases, and 11 bases lay in between. Germline V CDR1 and CDR2: LGHDT, YNNKEL (reference sequence). CDR3 bases: TGTGCCAGCAGCCCCCGGGGGGGTAACACCATATATTTT. Its translation is CASSPRGGNTIYF.

The chain recombines TRBV6-5 with TRBJ2-5; 9 nucleotides agree with TRBD1. Germline V gives CDR1 MNHEY, CDR2 SVGAGI. CDR3 length: 15 residues. With V trimmed by 8 bases and J by 4 bases, 11 bases remained unmatched. The chain's CDR3 is CASAAGDRAAETQYF. CDR3 sequence (DNA): TGTGCCAGCGCGGCAGGGGACAGGGCTGCAGAGACCCAGTACTTC.

The chain couples TRBV9 to TRBJ2-1; 9 bases line up with TRBD1. The CDR3 is 15 amino acids. Germline V gene lookup returns CDR1 SGDLS and CDR2 YYNGEE. V was clipped by 4 bases and J by 5 bases; unmatched bases: 7. This CDR3 is CASSTPGQGNNEQFF. CDR3 bases: TGTGCCAGCAGCACACCGGGACAGGGAAACAATGAGCAGTTCTTC.

V gene TRBV7-9 combines with J gene TRBJ1-1, with no clear D. The V gene lost 4 bases and the J gene lost 10 bases, with 13 bases spanning the gap. CDR1 is SEHNR and CDR2 is FQNEAQ in the germline V gene (reference sequence). CDR3 length: 12 residues. CDR3 protein: CASSSGWFGAFF. The CDR3 nucleotides are TGTGCCAGCAGCTCAGGTTGGTTCGGAGCTTTCTTT.